The source of this TCR beta chain is a study of CXCR3-negative and CXCR3-positive naive CD8 T cells. Whole-study findings and limits: TRBV-TRBJ usage was alike in naive CXCR3-negative and CXCR3-positive cells but differed in memory cells. Fresh PBMCs served for most assays, and CXCR3 expression fell partially after cryopreservation. Relative to memory CD8+ cells, whose diversity was much lower, both naive subsets had comparably high diversity.

Using triplicate sorts, approximately 300,000 cells were collected each time from every CD8+ T cell subset. Comments on this clonotype: Its cognate antigen is unknown.

UMI labels and 5' RACE were used to prepare the TRB cDNA libraries. TCRdb reanalyzed the 5' RACE reads and collapses them to one entry per CDR3 protein, without DNA. The sample totals around 50,000 distinct CDR3 sequences. The sequencing sample was made of memory CD8+ T cells from blood. The receptor was derived from a human donor in good health. Some clones in this sample may be carry-over from other donors' samples.

This chain's CDR3 is CASSLRGGAYNEQFF. The rearrangement joins TRBV7-2 to TRBJ2-1; TCRdb calls TRBD1, which cannot be checked without DNA. This CDR3 is built from 15 residues. Germline assignment: CDR1 SGHTA and CDR2 FQGNSA.